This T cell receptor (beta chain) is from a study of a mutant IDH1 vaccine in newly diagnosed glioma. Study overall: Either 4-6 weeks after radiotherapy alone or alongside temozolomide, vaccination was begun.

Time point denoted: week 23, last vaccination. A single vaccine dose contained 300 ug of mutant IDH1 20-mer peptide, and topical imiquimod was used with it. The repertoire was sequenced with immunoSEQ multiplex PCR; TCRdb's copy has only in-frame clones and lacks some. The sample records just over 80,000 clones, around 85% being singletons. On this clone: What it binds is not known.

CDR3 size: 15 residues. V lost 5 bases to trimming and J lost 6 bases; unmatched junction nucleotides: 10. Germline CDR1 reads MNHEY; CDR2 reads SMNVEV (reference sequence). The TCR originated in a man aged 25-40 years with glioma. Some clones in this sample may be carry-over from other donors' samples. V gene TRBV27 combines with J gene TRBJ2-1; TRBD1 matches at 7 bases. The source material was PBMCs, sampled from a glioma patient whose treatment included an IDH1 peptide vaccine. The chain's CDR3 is CASSLYTGARNEQFF. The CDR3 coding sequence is TGTGCCAGCAGTCTGTACACAGGGGCTCGCAATGAGCAGTTCTTC.